This TCR beta chain originates from a study of blood T cell repertoires in COVID-19. Background on the study: From T cells, B-cell-depleted T cells, or PBMCs came the material, which was cDNA or gDNA.

Original analysis: Amplification with reference gene primers provided the estimates of nucleated cell counts. TCRdb keeps only in-frame clones here, not all; method: immunoSEQ multiplex PCR. Clone size and the V and J calls come from that table; the DNA yielded D and trimming. This table holds 200,000 or so clones, over 70% found once. This CDR3 contains 12 residues. V lost 3 bases and J lost 1, with 3 bases in between. Germline V gene lookup returns CDR1 SGHAT and CDR2 FQNNGV. Sequenced material: peripheral blood. The V gene is TRBV11-2, the J gene TRBJ1-1, with D unclear. The TCR sequence derives from a woman between 65 and 79 years old with acute or convalescent COVID-19. CDR3 nucleotides: TGTGCCAGCAGCTTTCAGAACACTGAAGCTTTCTTT. Translating it yields CASSFQNTEAFF. Full variable domain (missing parts from reference TRBV11-2 and TRBJ1-1): EAGVAQSPRYKIIEKRQSVAFWCNPISGHATLYWYQQILGQGPKLLIQFQNNGVVDDSQLPKDRFSAERLKGVDSTLKIQPAKLEDSAVYLCASSFQNTEAFFGQGTRLTVV.